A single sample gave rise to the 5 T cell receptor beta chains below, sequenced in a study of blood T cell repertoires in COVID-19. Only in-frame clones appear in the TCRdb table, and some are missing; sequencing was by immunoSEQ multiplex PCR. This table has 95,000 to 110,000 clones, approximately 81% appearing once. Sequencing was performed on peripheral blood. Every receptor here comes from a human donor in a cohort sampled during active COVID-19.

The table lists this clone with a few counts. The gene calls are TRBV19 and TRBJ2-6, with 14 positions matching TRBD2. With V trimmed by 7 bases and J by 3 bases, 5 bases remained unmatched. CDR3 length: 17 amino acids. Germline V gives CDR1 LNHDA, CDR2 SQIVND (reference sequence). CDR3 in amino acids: CASKTSGRAIGANVLTF. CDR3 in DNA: TGTGCCAGTAAGACTAGCGGGAGGGCGATTGGGGCCAACGTCCTGACTTTC. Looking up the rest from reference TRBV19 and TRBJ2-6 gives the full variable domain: DGGITQSPKYLFRKEGQNVTLSCEQNLNHDAMYWYRQDPGQGLRLIYYSQIVNDFQKGDIAEGYSVSREKKESFPLTVTSAQKNPTAFYLCASKTSGRAIGANVLTFGAGSRLTVL.

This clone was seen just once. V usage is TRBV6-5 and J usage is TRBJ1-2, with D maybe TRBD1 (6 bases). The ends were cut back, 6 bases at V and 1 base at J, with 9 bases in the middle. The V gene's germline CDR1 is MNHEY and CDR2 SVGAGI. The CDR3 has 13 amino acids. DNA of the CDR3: TGTGCCAGCAGGGTCAGGGGTAACTATGGCTACACCTTC. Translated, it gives CASRVRGNYGYTF.

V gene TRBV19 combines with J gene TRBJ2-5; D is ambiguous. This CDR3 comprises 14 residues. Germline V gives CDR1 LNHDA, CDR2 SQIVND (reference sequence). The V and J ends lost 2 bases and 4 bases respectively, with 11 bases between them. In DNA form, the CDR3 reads TGTGCCAGTAGTATAACCTCTGGGCGAGAGACCCAGTACTTC. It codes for CASSITSGRETQYF.

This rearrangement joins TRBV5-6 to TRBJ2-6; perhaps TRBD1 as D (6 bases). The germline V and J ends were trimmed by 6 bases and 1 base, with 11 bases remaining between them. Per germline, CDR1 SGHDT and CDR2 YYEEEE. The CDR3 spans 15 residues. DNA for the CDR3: TGTGCCAGCACCTACAGGGAATCTGGGGCCAACGTCCTGACTTTC. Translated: CASTYRESGANVLTF.

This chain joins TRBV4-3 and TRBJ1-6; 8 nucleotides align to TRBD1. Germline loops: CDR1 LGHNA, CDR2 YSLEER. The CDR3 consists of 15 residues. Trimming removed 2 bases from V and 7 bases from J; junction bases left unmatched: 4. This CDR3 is CASSQWQGANSPLHF. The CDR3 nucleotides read TGCGCCAGCAGCCAATGGCAGGGGGCCAATTCACCCCTCCACTTT.